This passage covers 7 T cell receptor beta chains from one sample sequenced in a study of blood T cell repertoires in COVID-19. Clones were sequenced by immunoSEQ multiplex PCR, and TCRdb holds only the in-frame ones, with some missing. The sample shows 140,000 or so clones, roughly 89% of them seen only once. Sequencing was done on a sample of peripheral blood. The origin of the receptors is a woman aged 45 to 65 with active or convalescent COVID-19.

The genes are TRBV11-2 and TRBJ1-4; the D is unclear. From germline, CDR1 is SGHAT and CDR2 FQNNGV. V was pared by 0 bases and J by 6 bases, with 20 bases between. The CDR3 is made up of 18 amino acids. The CDR3: CASSLELLDARTDEKLFF. Written as DNA, the CDR3 is TGTGCCAGCAGCTTAGAACTTCTAGATGCCAGAACGGATGAAAAACTGTTTTTT. The full variable domain, in which reference TRBV11-2 and TRBJ1-4 provide the parts outside the CDR3, is EAGVAQSPRYKIIEKRQSVAFWCNPISGHATLYWYQQILGQGPKLLIQFQNNGVVDDSQLPKDRFSAERLKGVDSTLKIQPAKLEDSAVYLCASSLELLDARTDEKLFFGSGTQLSVL.

V usage is TRBV6-5 and J usage is TRBJ2-2; 9 bases are a match to TRBD2. This CDR3 contains 15 residues. J gave up 6 bases and V 4 bases, and 6 bases lay outside the gene matches. Germline V gene data show CDR1 as MNHEY and CDR2 as SVGAGI. CDR3 sequence reads: CASSSGTSSPGELFF. The CDR3 DNA is TGTGCCAGCAGTTCCGGGACTAGCTCCCCCGGGGAGCTGTTTTTT.

The genes are TRBV3-1 (or the pseudogene TRBV3-2) and TRBJ1-2; no definite D call. CDR1 LGHDT and CDR2 YNNKEL come from the germline V gene (reference sequence). This CDR3 has 11 residues. V lost 0 bases to trimming and J lost 8 bases, with 4 bases between them. This CDR3 reads CASSQDRGYTF. The CDR3 nucleotides are TGTGCCAGCAGCCAAGATAGAGGCTACACCTTC.

The genes are TRBV14 and TRBJ2-4, with 7 bases fitting TRBD1. Germline CDR1 reads SGHDN; CDR2 reads FVKESK. The CDR3 loop spans 17 amino acids. Trimming cost V 1 base and J 0 bases; bases outside gene matches: 6. This CDR3 reads CASSQGGTVLAKNIQYF. Here the CDR3 DNA reads TGTGCCAGCAGCCAAGGGGGGACAGTGCTAGCCAAAAACATTCAGTACTTC.

This clone was counted a single time. V is TRBV5-4 and J is TRBJ2-5; TRBD2 aligns across 9 bases. CDR1 and CDR2 from the germline V gene are SGHNT and YYREEE (reference sequence). The CDR3 has 16 amino acids. The V gene end was trimmed by 0 bases and the J gene end by 2 bases; junction bases not matched to a gene: 5. CDR3 in DNA: TGTGCCAGCAGCTTGGGAAGCGGGAGGCTGCAAGAGACCCAGTACTTC. Encoded protein: CASSLGSGRLQETQYF.

V is TRBV5-6 and J is TRBJ2-1; 9 nucleotides line up with TRBD1. This CDR3 is 15 amino acids long. Germline-derived CDR1 and CDR2 are SGHDT and YYEEEE. Trimming removed 5 bases from V and 3 bases from J; junction bases left unmatched: 6. The CDR3 bases are TGTGCCAGCAGTTGGGGACAGGGTAGCTACAATGAGCAGTTCTTC. It is translated as CASSWGQGSYNEQFF.

The V and J genes are TRBV4-2 and TRBJ2-2; 16 nucleotides match TRBD2. CDR3 size: 19 residues. V lost 3 bases and J lost 6; bases outside the gene matches: 10. Germline assignment: CDR1 LGHNA and CDR2 YNFKEQ. CDR3 bases: TGTGCCAGCAGCCACGGGACTAGCGGGAGGGCCTTAGGTGCCGGGGAGCTGTTTTTT. This sequence encodes CASSHGTSGRALGAGELFF.